This T cell receptor (beta chain) comes out of a study of T cell responses to AZD1222 COVID-19 vaccine. Clones were read by immunoSEQ multiplex PCR, and TCRdb kept only the in-frame ones, dropping some. The table lists 110,000 to 150,000 clones, roughly nine tenths of them singletons. The sequencing used peripheral blood, collected on day 0 of AZD1222 vaccination. The clonotype was recovered from an adult in good health.

CDR3 coding DNA: TGCGCCAGCAGCCCGTCAGGGGGCGTAATGGATTCACCCCTCCACTTT. As protein: CASSPSGGVMDSPLHF. The chain links TRBV4-1 to TRBJ1-6; 8 bases match TRBD1. The CDR3 is 16 residues long. After removal of 4 bases from V and 8 bases from J, the junction contained 10 bases not matched to a gene. The germline V gene encodes CDR1 MGHRA and CDR2 YSYEKL.